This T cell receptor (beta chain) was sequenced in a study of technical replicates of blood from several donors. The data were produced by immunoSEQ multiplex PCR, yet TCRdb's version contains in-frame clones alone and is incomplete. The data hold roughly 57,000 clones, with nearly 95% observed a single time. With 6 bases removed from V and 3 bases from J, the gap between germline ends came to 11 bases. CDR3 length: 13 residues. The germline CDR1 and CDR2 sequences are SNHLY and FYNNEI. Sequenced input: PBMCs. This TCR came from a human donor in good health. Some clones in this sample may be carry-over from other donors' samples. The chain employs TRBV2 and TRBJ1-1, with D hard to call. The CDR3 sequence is CASRSRRYTEAFF. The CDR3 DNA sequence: TGTGCCAGCAGGAGCCGGCGGTACACTGAAGCTTTCTTT.